This T cell receptor (beta chain) was sequenced for a study of Ad26.COV2.S vaccination and SARS-CoV-2 variants. Study context: The authors gave Ad26.COV2.S intramuscularly, either once or twice 56 days apart.

Indicated treatment: approximately 18 received Ad26.COV2.S at low or high dose, single or two shots; about 5 received placebo; per-sample allocation not given. It was on day 63 after the first vaccine or placebo injection that samples were taken. An Ad26 vector expressing Wuhan-strain SARS-CoV-2 spike constituted the vaccine. The protocol was immunoSEQ multiplex PCR, while the TCRdb copy is restricted to in-frame clones and leaves out a portion. The sample lists about 350,000 clones; 86% were seen once. The CDR3 runs to 13 residues. With V trimmed by 5 bases and J by 13 bases, 4 bases remained unmatched. Germline loops: CDR1 SGHTA, CDR2 FQGNSA.

This sequence originates from a person aged 18-65 years who received the Ad26.COV2.S COVID-19 vaccine or a placebo. The sequenced sample was peripheral blood, obtained in a trial of Ad26.COV2.S vaccine versus placebo. V is TRBV7-2 and J is TRBJ1-6, with 11 bases that match TRBD1. In nucleotides, the CDR3 is TGTGCCAGCAGCGGACAGGGGGCGGGTCCCCTCCACTTT. Protein sequence: CASSGQGAGPLHF.